The clone carrying this T cell receptor (beta chain) was picked up a small number of times. The antigen remains undetermined. CDR3 size: 14 residues. Germline loops: CDR1 MNHEY, CDR2 SVGAGI. Trimming cost V 2 bases and J 0 bases, with 7 bases left between them. This specimen belongs to a study of CD8 T cells in ankylosing spondylitis. MiXCR, applied by TCRdb to the 5' RACE reads, yields one record per CDR3 protein. This sample has under 950,000 distinct CDR3 sequences, with around 19% found just once. Findings and caveats of the study: CD8+ cells made up the disease-linked clones, which were relatively rare in peripheral blood. A TCR beta motif made of several highly homologous variants seemed typical of ankylosing spondylitis blood.

This chain joins TRBV6-5 and TRBJ1-1; no clear D. This TCR was recovered from a male donor with ankylosing spondylitis. The sequenced material came from blood, either unsorted or a sorted T cell fraction (not recorded which). The CDR3, as DNA: TGTGCCAGCAGTTACGGGGTTGTGAACACTGAAGCTTTCTTT. As protein: CASSYGVVNTEAFF.